The T cell receptor beta chain described here comes from a study of blood T cell repertoires in COVID-19. About the study: Donors in the United States, Italy and Spain gave samples during acute or convalescent COVID-19. PBMCs, B-cell-depleted T cells, or T cells provided the cDNA or gDNA that made up the material.

This CDR3 has 13 residues. Germline CDR1 reads SGHTA; CDR2 reads FQGNSA. V lost 2 bases and J lost 8, with 10 bases in between. In the authors' workflow: Reference gene primer amplification gave nucleated cell count estimates. TCRdb's copy holds only in-frame clones and misses some; the assay was immunoSEQ multiplex PCR. V and J calls plus clone size are reproduced from that table; the DNA served to infer D and trimming. The sample contains approximately 140,000 clones, 70% to 80% of which appear only once. The rearrangement links TRBV7-2 to TRBJ2-1, with a weak D call TRBD1 (7 bases). The receptor's source is a man in his sixties with acute or convalescent COVID-19. The sample was peripheral blood. The CDR3 DNA reads TGTGCCAGCAGCTTAACAGGGGACTATGAGCAGTTCTTC. As protein: CASSLTGDYEQFF.